Listed here is a single TCR beta chain. Its recognized antigen is unknown. No qualities accompany the bases; no much larger clone lies one base away. The CDR3 has 14 amino acids, counting the end cysteine and phenylalanine. CDR3 DNA is the only sequence kept; it has 42 bases, read in frame from the first base. The germline V gene provides CDR1 SGHVS and CDR2 FNYEAQ. Trimming takes 1 base from V and 8 bases from J, and the germline ends sit 11 bases apart. The cohort consisted of hundreds of healthy bone marrow donors. At the time of sampling, every cohort member was nominally healthy, though immune exposures that went unrecorded were likely present. The donor was CMV seronegative and belonged to the group of 380 or so seronegative cohort members. A peripheral blood sample was provided by each donor, and peripheral blood mononuclear cells were used for TCR beta sequencing. The Qiagen DNeasy Blood Extraction Kit was used to extract genomic DNA from the blood cell samples.

The record originates from a study of cytomegalovirus exposure and HLA in healthy donors (dated by TCRdb to the late 2010s). About the full investigation: According to an earlier analysis of a few hundred of the donors, roughly 180 million T cells yielded 117 million unique TCR beta sequences and approximately 300 Gb of sequence data. Approximately 300 gigabases of sequencing data and approximately 92 million unique TCR sequences made up an early release that covered nearly 650 HLA-typed donors. Among the approximately 400 genotyped donors, roughly 80% belonged to the genetic ancestry cluster associated with self-reported Caucasian donors. The study aimed to test whether cataloging public T cell receptors could reveal signatures of past pathogen exposure. The T cell repertoires of about 700 subjects were profiled by immunosequencing and related to cytomegalovirus serostatus. A separate validation cohort of roughly 110 different subjects was used in addition to the approximately 700-subject first cohort. To predict cytomegalovirus infection status, the study combined high-throughput TCR immunosequencing, statistical association of individual TCRs with disease status, and machine learning. In a later analysis, previously published TCR beta repertoires from more than 500 donors were re-analyzed and high-resolution HLA genotyping was added so that TCR occurrence patterns could be studied. Rather than using new phenotypic data, the later analysis identified candidate immune exposures from TCR beta sequences and from how often those sequences occurred across donors. In an earlier analysis of several hundred of the donors, high-throughput TCR beta sequencing was used to judge whether each TCR beta V gene segment behaved as functional or pseudogenic. Donor age, sex, ethnicity and CMV serostatus were compiled together with the repertoire data. A later genetic analysis took genome-wide SNP genotypes for about 55% of the 666 donors and used that subset as a discovery cohort. Every discovery cohort repertoire had been produced on one sequencing platform. HLA typing included class I and class II loci at four-digit resolution. The number of donors typed differed by locus, with about 620-630 for A, B, C, DRB1 and DQB1, roughly 520 for DQA1, over 600 for DPA1, and over 400 for DPB1. Roughly five DR-DQ haplotypes were treated as single units for association and clustering because of strong linkage in the cohort. Among almost 400 genotyped donors of the cohort, an average of approximately 230,000 unique TCR beta nucleotide sequences were sequenced per donor, roughly 20% of them non-productive.

The receptor library was made with the immunoSEQ multiplex PCR assay. For the multiplex PCR, a mixture combining 60 forward primers for TCR Vbeta segments and 13 reverse primers for TCR Jbeta segments was used. The CDR3 region of rearranged TCR beta genes was amplified from genomic DNA with a multiplex PCR assay. Amplified TCR beta libraries were sequenced as 87-base-pair reads on the Illumina HiSeq System. As for the original processing: A later analysis counted some 80 million unique TCR beta chains across the 690 or so repertoires, and around 9.9 million of these chains were shared by at least two donors. To remove PCR and sequencing errors, raw reads were error-corrected and collapsed into unique sequences using a nearest-neighbor algorithm that merged closely related sequences. V, D and J gene segments were assigned by aligning CDR3 sequences to IMGT reference sequences. Each retained sequence needed at least a six-nucleotide match to both a V gene segment and a J gene segment. A rearrangement counted as productive if the CDR3 had no stop codons and remained in frame with V and J, and every other rearrangement counted as non-productive. Following IMGT convention, CDR3 was defined as the stretch from the second conserved V-encoded cysteine up to the conserved J-encoded phenylalanine. The earlier analysis of about 610 of the donors excluded any sequence lacking an unambiguous match to a single V gene segment. In an earlier analysis of around 600 of the donors, V segments were called functional above 56.7% productive rearrangements and were called segregating when the between-donor standard deviation exceeded 5%. A statistical classification framework was developed to diagnose cytomegalovirus status using the catalog of TCR beta chain sequences. A later analysis assigned V and J genes by comparing TCR nucleotide sequences with IMGT/GENE-DB human TR gene sequences. A later analysis assigned CDR3 sequences and most-parsimonious VDJ recombination scenarios with the TCRdist pipeline. A later analysis defined each TCR beta chain by its CDR3 amino acid sequence plus V-gene family, and excluded reads lacking a unique V-gene family. To address suspected cross-contamination and a sequencing artifact, a later analysis removed a few hundred highly shared, low-generation-probability nucleotide sequences. In a later analysis, a clonal expansion index was calculated for each public chain from normalized within-repertoire ranks of inferred template counts. Generation probabilities in a later analysis came from a VDJ recombination model fitted to out-of-frame rearrangements, and those results were checked against IGoR. A later analysis scored TCR-TCR, TCR-HLA and TCR-CMV co-occurrence with hypergeometric tests, applying a repertoire-size bias correction to TCR pairs. False discovery rates were estimated in a later analysis by permuting HLA or CMV assignments 20 times. In a later analysis, co-occurring TCRs were grouped with DBSCAN, and TCRdist sequence similarity was added when clustering was performed within HLA-allele-positive subsets. Repertoires with fewer than 30,000 or more than 120,000 public chains, plus five repertoires with anomalous nucleotide sharing, were excluded from co-occurrence clustering. Held by TCRdb, this immuneACCESS table contains in-frame sequences only and omits some clones. Under half of the omission traces to an unresolved V gene where checked; the cause of the rest is unknown. V and J calls and clone size are given by that table; D and trimming were obtained from the DNA. This sample holds about 280,000 clones; about 87% were observed only once. Jointly, the top ten make up approximately 2.2% of the sample.

Overall study results and their limits: A cluster of highly shared sequence variants was judged likely to be a technical artifact of the sequencing pipeline. According to the authors, the approach could potentially be generalized to other disease states and immunological phenotypes. In a later analysis, some 18,000 TCR beta sequences were associated with specific HLA alleles at a false discovery rate of 0.05. While some public TCRs were present in many individuals, most TCR sequences turned up only very rarely across donors. When HLA alleles, especially DR and DQ, strongly co-occurred, attributing TCR associations to individual alleles was difficult. In a later genetic analysis, a missense DCLRE1C variant was associated with V-gene and J-gene trimming of TCR beta chains, and the association was replicated in an independent cohort. Because HLA typing was missing for some donors at each locus, association tests included only the typed subset. In the study, roughly 160 TCR beta chains were listed as associated with cytomegalovirus. A later genetic analysis reported fewer N-insertions in productive TCRs among donors in an Asian-associated ancestry cluster than the approximately 700-donor mean. In a later analysis, several top co-occurrence clusters were reported to appear linked to parvovirus B19, influenza, CMV and Epstein-Barr virus. In this cohort, only TCR beta chains were sequenced, and detectable features were limited by the absence of alpha or paired-chain data. Presence/absence analyses assumed roughly uniform sequencing depth across donors, an assumption that may not hold. A further reported finding was that TCR beta sequences accurately predicted the HLA-A and HLA-B alleles for most subjects in the first cohort. CMV serostatus was the only immune exposure information available for the cohort. Correlated functional status among segregating V segments might be attributable to linkage disequilibrium, but an unknown experimental factor could not be ruled out. A later analysis found that HLA-associated TCR beta chains were more clonally expanded and had lower generation probabilities than equally common non-associated chains. Some IMGT-functional V segments, including TRBV6-2 and TRBV6-3, could not be told apart with the 87-base-pair reads, so those segments were excluded. According to a later analysis, most CMV-associated TCR beta chains appeared to be HLA-restricted, and the HLA associations seemed to be driven largely by CMV exposure. The earlier analysis of about 600 of the donors excluded 15 to 20 rarely observed V segments, including chromosome 9 orphons, because counts were too low. In vitro tests confirmed that a few of the cytomegalovirus-associated TCR beta chains recognize cytomegalovirus antigens. In a later analysis, the rate of TCR association differed among HLA loci, with DRB1 alleles having the most associated TCRs and HLA-C alleles having the fewest. The classifier was reported to diagnose cytomegalovirus status with high specificity and sensitivity in both the original and validation cohorts. Broadly in line with IMGT annotations, most TCR beta V segments showed up in productive rearrangements about 87% or about 30% of the time in an earlier analysis of under 700 of the donors.

Rearrangement joined TRBV7-6 to TRBJ1-4; a weak D assignment points to TRBD1 (5 bases agree). The sequenced material came from PBMCs. This sequence originates from a woman aged 18-35 years in good health and CMV-seronegative. Read as DNA, the sequence is TGTGCCAGCAGCTTAGGTGGGGCGGGAGAAAAACTGTTTTTT. It translates as CASSLGGAGEKLFF. With the rest looked up from the reference TRBV7-6 and TRBJ1-4 genes rather than sequenced, the full variable domain is GAGVSQSPRYKVTKRGQDVALRCDPISGHVSLYWYRQALGQGPEFLTYFNYEAQQDKSGLPNDRFSAERPEGSISTLTIQRTEQRDSAMYRCASSLGGAGEKLFFGSGTQLSVL.